The source of this T cell receptor beta chain is a study of shared T cell receptors in the human thymus. V lost 5 bases and J lost 2; bases outside the gene matches: 17. This CDR3 has 18 residues. In germline, CDR1 is PRHDT, CDR2 FYEKMQ (reference sequence). The data were produced by immunoSEQ multiplex PCR, yet TCRdb's version contains in-frame clones alone and is incomplete. The repertoire holds about 730,000 clones, with 80% to 90% as singletons. These data are also associated with another study on human thymus T cells.

Material for sequencing was thymocytes. This chain connects TRBV13 to TRBJ1-2, with TRBD1 matching over 7 bases. The sequence derives from a girl in the first two years of life with a congenital heart defect. CDR3 nucleotides: TGTGCCAGCAGCGTCGACGGACAGGTCCCCGTCCCCAACTATGGCTACACCTTC. Protein sequence: CASSVDGQVPVPNYGYTF.